This T cell receptor (beta chain) stems from a study of CD8+ T cells in alopecia areata. On the study more broadly: It was oral tofacitinib, at 5 to 10 mg twice daily, that treated patients received. Study-wide results and caveats: Tofacitinib produced a significant decrease in scalp clonality and in expanded CD8+ clones among the top 100. Having just one nonresponder leaves the connection between baseline CD8+ expansion and response unresolved. Sequencing of scalp samples also captures resident alphabeta T cells of normal skin.

With regard to this clone: Its antigen is still unknown.

V gave up 6 bases and J gave up 9 bases, with 21 bases separating them. The CDR3 sequence is 14 residues long. Germline loops: CDR1 SQVTM, CDR2 ANQGSEA. The authors extracted RNA and reverse transcribed it into cDNA as the sequencing template. Libraries were prepared by immunoSEQ multiplex PCR; TCRdb keeps only in-frame clonotypes and omits some of them. The sample lists over 90,000 clones; around 84% were seen once. Treatment denoted: oral pan-JAK inhibitor, 5-10 mg twice daily. The source is a human donor with alopecia areata. This material consisted of CD8+ T cells sorted from blood, taken around week 34, from a patient treated with tofacitinib. The rearrangement links TRBV29-1 to TRBJ2-1; tentatively, D is TRBD1 or TRBD2 (5 bases each). CDR3 in DNA: TGCAGCGTCGCCATCGGGACGGCCCTGGGTGAGCAGTTCTTC. Translating gives CSVAIGTALGEQFF.